This T cell receptor (beta chain) came from a study of graft-versus-host responses after intestinal transplantation (TCRdb year 2021). About the study as a whole: Recipients received multivisceral, liver-intestinal, or isolated intestinal transplants. Anti-thymocyte globulin induction was given to all recipients, followed by maintenance tacrolimus and steroids for about 3 years. After intestinal transplantation, graft-versus-host and host-versus-graft alloreactive T cell clones in the graft, circulation and bone marrow were tracked using bulk TCR-beta CDR3 sequencing. To identify alloreactive clones, pre-transplant mixed lymphocyte reaction products were sequenced and compared with unstimulated pre-transplant donor and recipient T cells. The cohort enrolled around 25 intestinal transplant recipients including one retransplant, and a few patients lacking pretransplant specimens were excluded. A peak of at least 4% donor T cells among recipient peripheral blood mononuclear cells was the definition used for donor T cell macrochimerism. Samples from a few later patients were sequenced in-house on an Illumina MiSeq with MiXCR processing rather than by the commercial service. The research as a whole found: GvH clones were detected in recipient bone marrow, and some appeared earlier in ileal mucosa or blood, consistent with an intestinal mucosal origin. In the allografts of patients with donor T cell macrochimerism, GvH to HvG T cell clonal ratios were high. Early after transplant, peak levels of circulating GvH clones were found to be associated with declines in HvG clones. Conclusions were limited by the relatively low number and heterogeneity of intestinal transplant patients.

Reading the label with the study, this specimen's time point is: cells obtained before transplantation from donor or recipient. CD3+CD4+ and CD3+CD8+ populations were FACS-sorted from unstimulated pre-transplant donor and recipient cells taken from spleen or lymph nodes. The CDR3, cysteine through phenylalanine, is 15 amino acids long. Just the 45-base CDR3 DNA is kept, in frame starting at base 1. Trimming at the junction amounts to 2 bases on V and 6 bases on J, and the germline ends lie 15 bases apart. The germline V gene (reference sequence) yields MNHEY for CDR1 and SMNVEV for CDR2. Library preparation employed the immunoSEQ multiplex PCR assay. For most patients, genomic DNA was isolated with the Qiagen DNeasy Blood and Tissue Kit and shipped frozen to Adaptive Biotechnologies for TCR sequencing. High-throughput TCR-beta CDR3 sequencing of genomic DNA from most patients was performed by Adaptive Biotechnologies. Concerning the study's data processing: Adaptive's ImmunoSEQ software supplied the TCR sequencing data for more than 15 patients, while MiXCR and VDJtools were used to process a few other patients. CD4 versus CD8 sorting errors were corrected by removing sequences found in both subsets at a frequency ratio below 5:1. CDR3 nucleotide sequences shared between donor and recipient were removed because their origin could not be assigned. At least 2-fold expansion over unstimulated cells and a minimum CFSE-low frequency of 0.002% (template counts) or 0.001% (read counts) were required for clones to be classified as alloreactive. A clone was considered mappable if detected in the sequenced pre-transplant spleen, lymph node, or MLR CFSE-low populations of the donor or recipient. Cumulative frequency of alloreactive clones was calculated as a percentage of all sequences weighted by copy number. In its TCRdb copy, this immuneACCESS table keeps in-frame sequences only and misses some clones. Where compared with another copy, unresolved V genes explain less than half of these, and the others have no known cause. The DNA was the basis for D and trimming; V, J and clone size are from that table. This sample has around 24,000 clones in its table, and more than 75% of those were observed once. 0.8% to 0.95% of the sample belongs to the ten largest clones.

This clone turned up a few times. There is no known antigen for this receptor. No clone much larger than this one lies a single base away; base qualities are absent. Sample: unstimulated CD8+ T cells sorted from spleen or lymph node cells, taken before transplant. The V gene is TRBV27 and the J gene is TRBJ2-3; matching of 6 bases hints at TRBD2 as the D gene. This TCR was sampled from a human donor who was the organ donor for an intestinal transplant. The base sequence is TGTGCCAGCAGTTTAAAGTGGGGACTGGGGGATACGCAGTATTTT. It codes for CASSLKWGLGDTQYF.